The next 22 T cell receptor beta chains were all read from a single sample in a study of shared clonotypes between healthy human individuals (dated by TCRdb to 2019 to 2021). Libraries were made using the immunoSEQ multiplex PCR assay. The clones in this table, taken by TCRdb from immuneACCESS, are in-frame only. Not every clone is retained; where verified, under half of the shortfall comes from an unresolved V gene, and the cause of the rest is unknown. This sample holds nearly 500,000 clones; over 65% were observed only once. Clones ranked in the top ten supply over 10% of the sample. The sequencing sample was made of PBMCs. The receptor set was obtained from a woman between 40 and 55 years old in good health. Some clones in this sample may be carry-over from other donors' samples.

This chain joins TRBV29-1 and TRBJ2-1; D is possibly TRBD2 (5 bases). Germline V gene sequence: CDR1 SQVTM, CDR2 ANQGSEA. Between the trimmed V and J ends, which lost 0 bases and 8 bases, there was a span of 14 bases. CDR3 length: 14 residues. As DNA, the CDR3 is TGCAGCGTTGAAGATCTGGCTAGCATGCATGAGCAGTTCTTC. It specifies CSVEDLASMHEQFF.

This chain joins TRBV11-2 and TRBJ2-5; 8 bases line up with TRBD2. The J call may be faulty, since TRBJ2-7 better matches the DNA end. The CDR3 consists of 16 residues. Germline loops: CDR1 SGHAT, CDR2 FQNNGV. This CDR3 is CASSLGPGGRLGEQYF. DNA of the CDR3: TGTGCCAGCAGCTTAGGCCCGGGAGGGCGGCTGGGCGAGCAGTACTTC.

The chain uses TRBV28 and TRBJ2-5, with 7 positions matching TRBD1. This CDR3 region has 16 residues. The J segment lost 2 bases and the V segment lost 3 bases, leaving 9 bases of the junction unmatched. CDR1 MDHEN and CDR2 SYDVKM come from the germline V gene. This chain's CDR3 is CASSLGQSLQQETQYF. In nucleotides, the CDR3 is TGTGCCAGCAGTTTGGGACAGAGCCTCCAACAAGAGACCCAGTACTTC.

V and J are TRBV13 and TRBJ2-7, with unresolved D. The germline gives CDR1 PRHDT, CDR2 FYEKMQ (reference sequence). The V and J ends lost 5 bases and 9 bases respectively, with 14 bases between them. The CDR3 runs to 12 residues. The CDR3 sequence is CASSAQSGTQYF. CDR3 DNA: TGTGCCAGCAGCGCCCAATCCGGCACGCAGTACTTC.

The J gene is TRBJ2-5, the V gene TRBV25-1; D is unresolved. Germline V gene data show CDR1 as MGHDK and CDR2 as SYGVNS. The CDR3 loop spans 15 amino acids. Trimming took off 1 base at V and 4 bases at J, with 13 bases between the two ends. The CDR3 reads CASSESERRGETQYF. CDR3 DNA: TGTGCCAGCAGTGAATCCGAGCGCCGCGGAGAGACCCAGTACTTC.

The rearrangement uses TRBV5-1 and TRBJ2-5; 12 nucleotides match TRBD2. The J call is uncertain, as TRBJ2-7 better fits the DNA end. From germline, CDR1 is SGHRS and CDR2 YFSETQ. CDR3 length equals 15 residues. CDR3 sequence reads: CASSLGLAGAYEQYF. CDR3 sequence (DNA): TGCGCCAGCAGCTTGGGACTAGCGGGAGCTTACGAGCAGTACTTC.

The gene calls are TRBV4-1 and TRBJ2-2; 12 bases are shared with TRBD1. The CDR3 spans 17 residues. Germline CDR1 MGHRA, CDR2 YSYEKL. V gave up 0 bases and J gave up 5 bases; unmatched junction bases: 4. CDR3 residues: CASSQEGQGARTGELFF. In nucleotides, the CDR3 is TGCGCCAGCAGCCAAGAGGGACAGGGGGCGCGAACCGGGGAGCTGTTTTTT.

The V and J genes are TRBV7-9 and TRBJ2-2, with 11 bases matching TRBD2. Trimming at V came to 2 bases and at J to 4 bases, leaving 9 bases not matched to a gene. CDR1 and CDR2 (germline): SEHNR, FQNEAQ (reference sequence). The CDR3 loop spans 18 amino acids. CDR3 amino acids: CASSLIALAGASTGELFF. In DNA, the CDR3 is TGTGCCAGCAGCTTAATAGCACTAGCGGGAGCTAGCACCGGGGAGCTGTTTTTT.

The chain joins TRBV7-2 to TRBJ2-5; perhaps TRBD2 as D (5 bases). Germline V CDR1 and CDR2: SGHTA, FQGNSA. The CDR3 loop spans 14 amino acids. V shed 3 bases and J shed 5 bases, with 13 bases lying between them. The CDR3 bases are TGTGCCAGCAGCTTGGGCAGCGGATGGGAGACCCAGTACTTC. Protein product: CASSLGSGWETQYF.

As concerns this clone: Other nucleotide sequences from this sample produce the same CDR3. The V gene is TRBV28, the J gene TRBJ1-2, with D possibly matching TRBD1 (5 bases). V was pared by 1 base and J by 8 bases, with 8 bases between. In germline, CDR1 is MDHEN, CDR2 SYDVKM. The CDR3 extends over 12 amino acids. CDR3 protein: CASSLLGDGYTF. The CDR3 region has the DNA TGTGCCAGCAGTTTATTGGGGGACGGCTACACCTTC.

This clone has only a few counts. The same CDR3 is also encoded by other DNA sequences in this sample. The chain is built from TRBV11-2 and TRBJ2-2, with D possibly matching TRBD2 (6 bases). Germline V gene lookup returns CDR1 SGHAT and CDR2 FQNNGV. The CDR3 loop spans 13 amino acids. V was cut by 1 base and J by 6 bases, with 6 bases left in between. Here the CDR3 reads CASSLGGAGELFF. The CDR3 region has the DNA TGTGCCAGCAGCTTAGGGGGGGCCGGGGAGCTGTTTTTT.

This clone has a handful of counts. The chain joins TRBV18 to TRBJ2-2; D is unresolved. Germline V gene lookup returns CDR1 KGHSH and CDR2 LQKENI. With 3 bases removed from V and 5 bases from J, the gap between germline ends came to 16 bases. The CDR3 consists of 16 residues. CDR3 nucleotides: TGTGCCAGCTCACCGACGTTAGGGTCTTATACCGGGGAGCTGTTTTTT. It encodes CASSPTLGSYTGELFF.

The chain is built from TRBV7-3 and TRBJ1-2; tentative D call: TRBD1 (5 bases). There are 14 residues in the CDR3. CDR1 and CDR2 (germline): SGHTA, FQGTGA. V lost 0 bases and J lost 6, with 11 bases in between. This chain's CDR3 is CASSLTRQGDGYTF. CDR3 nucleotide sequence: TGTGCCAGCAGCTTAACCCGACAAGGGGATGGCTACACCTTC.

The gene calls are TRBV29-1 and TRBJ1-2; 7 bases are shared with TRBD1. V gave up 8 bases and J gave up 0 bases; unmatched junction bases: 6. This CDR3 is 13 amino acids long. The germline V gene has CDR1 SQVTM and CDR2 ANQGSEA. For the CDR3, the DNA is TGCAGCATATGGGGGACAGCTAACTATGGCTACACCTTC. It yields the protein CSIWGTANYGYTF.

J is TRBJ2-1 and V is TRBV7-2; D perhaps matches TRBD2 (5 bases). The CDR3 runs 13 residues. The V gene lost 6 bases and the J gene lost 2 bases, with 8 bases spanning the gap. Germline V gene sequence: CDR1 SGHTA, CDR2 FQGNSA. The CDR3 DNA is TGTGCCAGCAGTGAGGGTCCCTACAATGAGCAGTTCTTC. It yields the protein CASSEGPYNEQFF.

Details on this clone: The identical CDR3 is also encoded by other nucleotide sequences in the sample. This chain connects TRBV10-3 to TRBJ2-5; D not certain. The germline gives CDR1 ENHRY, CDR2 SYGVKD. The CDR3 totals 11 residues. With 6 bases removed from V and 2 bases from J, the gap between germline ends came to 4 bases. CDR3 coding DNA: TGTGCCATCAGCGAGCAAGAGACCCAGTACTTC. As protein: CAISEQETQYF.

The chain is built from TRBV7-9 and TRBJ2-3; the D is unclear. Germline V gene data show CDR1 as SEHNR and CDR2 as FQNEAQ (reference sequence). V lost 1 base and J 2 bases, leaving 7 bases between the germline ends. The CDR3 is 14 amino acids. CDR3 coding DNA: TGTGCCAGCAGCTTAGTCTTAGCCACAGATACGCAGTATTTT. Translated: CASSLVLATDTQYF.

This clone was recorded only once. The chain recombines TRBV28 with TRBJ1-5; D is possibly TRBD1 (5 bases). The V gene lost 8 bases and the J gene lost 1 base, with 9 bases spanning the gap. CDR1 and CDR2 from the germline V gene are MDHEN and SYDVKM. There are 13 residues in the CDR3. CDR3 amino acids: CASGQGSNQPQHF. The CDR3 DNA sequence: TGTGCCAGCGGTCAGGGAAGCAATCAGCCCCAGCATTTT.

This clone was picked up a small number of times. The rearrangement joins TRBV6-4 to TRBJ2-2; 12 bases map to TRBD2. V lost 7 bases and J lost 6; bases outside the gene matches: 6. CDR3 length: 15 residues. The germline V gene encodes CDR1 MRHNA and CDR2 SNTAGT. The CDR3 sequence: CASKRLAGDPGELFF. As DNA, the CDR3 is TGTGCCAGCAAGCGACTAGCGGGAGACCCCGGGGAGCTGTTTTTT.

The table lists this clone with a few counts. This sequence joins TRBV5-1 and TRBJ2-1; 14 nucleotides align to TRBD2. The CDR3 covers 16 residues. CDR1 SGHRS and CDR2 YFSETQ come from the germline V gene. V lost 0 bases, J lost 9 bases, and 5 bases stayed unmatched. The DNA for the CDR3 is TGCGCCAGCAGCTTGGCGGGGACTAGCGGGAGCCGTGAGCAGTTCTTC. Amino acids: CASSLAGTSGSREQFF.

In its sample, this clone was seen a few times. The V gene is TRBV19, the J gene TRBJ2-7, with 7 bases fitting TRBD1. The CDR3 loop spans 15 amino acids. V trimming: 7 bases; J trimming: 2 bases; junction bases outside the gene matches: 11. Germline V lookup: CDR1 LNHDA, CDR2 SQIVND (reference sequence). CDR3 sequence reads: CASMETGTATYEQYF. Written as DNA, the CDR3 is TGTGCCAGTATGGAGACAGGGACAGCAACCTACGAGCAGTACTTC.

Worth noting for this clone: A read error may account for a junction end that differs from germline. The V and J genes are TRBV7-7 and TRBJ2-5; 9 bases match TRBD2. Germline CDR1 SSHAT, CDR2 FNYEAQ (reference sequence). CDR3 length: 16 amino acids. The CDR3 region is CASSPVSSGIGETQYF. The CDR3, as DNA: TGTGCTAGCAGCCCTGTCTCTAGCGGGATAGGAGAGACCCAGTACTTC.